These T cell receptor beta chains were read from a single sample in a study of control samples from healthy donors and cancer patients. Some clones are missing from TCRdb's copy, which holds only in-frame ones; the method was immunoSEQ multiplex PCR. Counted here are 100,000 to 150,000 clones, 80% to 95% occurring once; the ten biggest clones make up 2% to 3%. The sample comprised blood. Receptor source: a man aged 40-49 years in good health. The CDR3 runs from the conserved cysteine through the conserved F or W.

>TRBV6-6|15|TRBJ2-3
CASSRQGAGTDTQYF
>TRBV6-6|15|TRBJ2-5
CATRGGPTSQETQYF
>TRBV15|16|TRBJ1-5
CATSRDGATPNQPQHF
>TRBV7-3|16|TRBJ2-3
CASSSPATDSTDTQYF
>TRBV5-5|15|TRBJ2-1
CASSLALRSVDEQFF
>TRBV19|15|TRBJ2-5
CASSIGLAVQETQYF
>TRBV3-1/TRBV3-2|13|TRBJ2-7
CASSRDLPYEQYF
>TRBV6-5|15|TRBJ1-2
CASSPLRGGNYGYTF
>TRBV19|15|TRBJ1-2
CASKVGQGVIYGYTF
>TRBV30|14|TRBJ1-5
CAWSVSAVNQPQHF
>TRBV6-5|12|TRBJ1-4
CASRRGGEKLFF
>TRBV29-1|12|TRBJ1-1
CSVAVGGAEAFF
>TRBV19|13|TRBJ1-5
CASDWEGSQPQHF
>TRBV6-2/TRBV6-3|16|TRBJ1-1
CASSFLTPPRATEAFF
>TRBV10-3|14|TRBJ1-1
CAISPHGQEGSAFF
>TRBV18|16|TRBJ2-3
CASSPEGGRRIDTQYF
>TRBV6-2/TRBV6-3|15|TRBJ2-1
CASSYSPQLNNEQFF